This T cell receptor (beta chain) was observed in a study of shared clonotypes between healthy human individuals. Study-wide results and caveats: Estimated richness was generally greater in naive than memory subsets.

Concerning this clone: Its antigen is as yet unknown.

The protocol was immunoSEQ multiplex PCR, while the TCRdb copy is restricted to in-frame clones and leaves out a portion. The sample carries roughly 320,000 clones, around 86% recorded once. This clonotype originated in a man aged 18 to 29 in good health. The material sequenced was memory CD8+ T cells sorted from blood. Noted subset: CD45RO+ cells pooled with CCR7-negative TemRA cells.

The CDR3 DNA is TGTGCCAGCAGCCCTCCTCGTGGTAGCGCGAATCTACTGAGGGAGCAGTACTTC. Its translation: CASSPPRGSANLLREQYF. The chain is built from TRBV11-2 and TRBJ2-7; maybe TRBD2 (5 bases). Germline CDR1 SGHAT, CDR2 FQNNGV. Trimming took off 5 bases at V and 7 bases at J, with 30 bases between the two ends. CDR3 length equals 18 residues.